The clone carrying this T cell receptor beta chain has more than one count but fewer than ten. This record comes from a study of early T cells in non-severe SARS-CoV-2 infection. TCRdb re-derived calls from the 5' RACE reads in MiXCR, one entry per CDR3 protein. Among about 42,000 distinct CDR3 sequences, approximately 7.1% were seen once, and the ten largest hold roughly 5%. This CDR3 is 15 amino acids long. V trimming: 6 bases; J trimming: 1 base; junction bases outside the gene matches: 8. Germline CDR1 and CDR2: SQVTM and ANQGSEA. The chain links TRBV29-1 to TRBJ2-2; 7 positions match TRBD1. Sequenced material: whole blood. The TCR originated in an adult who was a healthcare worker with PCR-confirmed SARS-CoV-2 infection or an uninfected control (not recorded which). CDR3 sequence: CSVLTRDRNTGELFF. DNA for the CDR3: TGCAGCGTCCTGACCCGGGACAGGAACACCGGGGAGCTGTTTTTT.